A single sample is the source of the 14 T cell receptor beta chains below, sequenced in a study of shared clonotypes between healthy human individuals. The naive CD8 subset, CD45RO-negative cells positively selected for CCR7, excluded terminally differentiated effector memory CD45RA+ cells. Data came from immunoSEQ multiplex PCR; TCRdb stores just in-frame clones and leaves some out. This table has about 2 million clones, roughly 94% appearing once. Input material: naive CD8+ T cells sorted from blood. The receptors were gathered from a man between 18 and 35 years old in good health.

Details on this clone: This sample also contains other DNA sequences that code for the same CDR3. The V call is TRBV27, the J call TRBJ1-2, with unresolved D. Germline lookup yields CDR1 MNHEY and CDR2 SMNVEV (reference sequence). CDR3 length: 13 amino acids. Trimming took 3 bases from V and 2 from J, leaving 7 bases between them. In DNA form, the CDR3 reads TGTGCCAGCAGTTTTGGAGGGAACTATGGCTACACCTTC. It yields the protein CASSFGGNYGYTF.

The chain links TRBV7-9 to TRBJ2-1, with 10 nucleotides matching TRBD2. Trimming took 5 bases from V and 3 from J; bases not matched to a gene: 4. The CDR3 sequence is 15 residues long. Germline-derived CDR1 and CDR2 are SEHNR and FQNEAQ (reference sequence). CDR3 sequence (DNA): TGTGCCAGCAGCCCTAGCGGGAGAGACTACAATGAGCAGTTCTTC. Translating gives CASSPSGRDYNEQFF.

The chain employs TRBV14 and TRBJ1-6; maybe TRBD1 (6 bases). Germline V gives CDR1 SGHDN, CDR2 FVKESK. This CDR3 comprises 14 residues. The V end was cut by 1 base, the J end by 13 bases, with 14 bases between. The CDR3 DNA follows: TGTGCCAGCAGCCAAGCAGGGGTAATCGGGCCCCTCCACTTT. This encodes CASSQAGVIGPLHF.

The chain links TRBV9 to TRBJ2-5; D might be TRBD1 (6 bases). V gave up 0 bases and J gave up 5 bases, with 14 bases separating them. The length of the CDR3 is 15 residues. Germline-derived CDR1 and CDR2 are SGDLS and YYNGEE. Here the CDR3 reads CASSVGGGTGETQYF. Here the CDR3 DNA reads TGTGCCAGCAGCGTAGGAGGGGGAACAGGGGAGACCCAGTACTTC.

As to this clone: A junction boundary mismatches the germline segment, possibly from a read error. This sequence joins TRBV5-6 and TRBJ1-2, with TRBD1 matching over 8 bases. CDR1 and CDR2 from the germline V gene are SGHDT and YYEEEE. The CDR3 sequence is 14 residues long. The DNA of the CDR3 is TGTGCCAGCAGCCCGGACAGGGACGATTTACTCTTCTCCTTC. Translation: CASSPDRDDLLFSF. The variable domain in full, completed from reference TRBV5-6 and TRBJ1-2, reads DAGVTQSPTHLIKTRGQQVTLRCSPKSGHDTVSWYQQALGQGPQFIFQYYEEEERQRGNFPDRFSGHQFPNYSSELNVNALLLGDSALYLCASSPDRDDLLFSFGSGTRLTVV.

This rearrangement joins TRBV4-1 to TRBJ2-7, with D hard to call. Germline loops: CDR1 MGHRA, CDR2 YSYEKL. CDR3 length: 13 amino acids. Trimming took 2 bases from V and 4 from J, leaving 9 bases between them. CDR3 DNA sequence: TGCGCCAGCAGCCAAAACTGGGCATACGAGCAGTACTTC. This gives the protein CASSQNWAYEQYF.

V gene TRBV27 combines with J gene TRBJ2-7; D is possibly TRBD1 (6 bases). The CDR3 is made up of 12 amino acids. CDR1 and CDR2 (germline): MNHEY, SMNVEV (reference sequence). Between the trimmed V and J ends, which lost 6 bases and 6 bases, there was a span of 12 bases. CDR3 in amino acids: CASRSQGIEQYF. CDR3 sequence (DNA): TGTGCCAGCAGATCACAGGGAATCGAGCAGTACTTC.

The chain links TRBV5-5 to TRBJ2-7, with 7 bases aligning to TRBD1. CDR1 and CDR2 from the germline V gene are SGHKS and YYEKEE (reference sequence). The CDR3 is made up of 13 amino acids. The ends lost 5 bases at V and 4 bases at J; junction bases unmatched: 6. This CDR3 reads CASREGQRYEQYF. For the CDR3, the DNA is TGTGCCAGCAGAGAGGGACAGCGGTACGAGCAGTACTTC.

This clone appeared a single time. The same CDR3 also results from other DNA sequences found in this sample. This chain uses TRBV11-2 with TRBJ2-3; D unclear. This CDR3 region has 12 residues. Trimming left V 2 bases short and J 4 bases short, with 4 bases between. The germline V gene encodes CDR1 SGHAT and CDR2 FQNNGV. The CDR3 loop reads CASSLLPDTQYF. The CDR3 coding sequence is TGTGCCAGCAGCTTACTCCCAGATACGCAGTATTTT.

This rearrangement joins TRBV9 to TRBJ2-1, with 9 bases fitting TRBD1. The length of the CDR3 is 16 residues. V shed 4 bases, J shed 6 bases, and the junction held 11 bases outside the gene matches. CDR1 is SGDLS, CDR2 YYNGEE, per germline. The DNA of the CDR3 is TGTGCCAGCAGCTTAGCCCCGGGACAGGGAAGCAATGAGCAGTTCTTC. Its translation: CASSLAPGQGSNEQFF.

This chain connects TRBV4-1 to TRBJ2-5, with D perhaps matching TRBD1 or TRBD2 (5 bases each). The CDR3 spans 16 residues. V lost 1 base and J lost 5, with 17 bases in between. Germline CDR1 MGHRA, CDR2 YSYEKL. CDR3 region: CASSQGTTSFPETQYF. CDR3 bases: TGCGCCAGCAGCCAAGGGACAACTAGTTTTCCCGAGACCCAGTACTTC.

This chain joins TRBV5-1 and TRBJ1-1; no clear D gene. CDR1 and CDR2 from the germline V gene are SGHRS and YFSETQ. With 4 bases removed from V and 1 base from J, the gap between germline ends came to 14 bases. The CDR3 length is 15 residues. DNA for the CDR3: TGCGCCAGCAGCCCGGAGGACTCCCAGAACACTGAAGCTTTCTTT. This codes for CASSPEDSQNTEAFF.

This chain connects TRBV25-1 to TRBJ2-1; no definite D call. The V gene lost 10 bases and the J gene lost 1 base, with 5 bases spanning the gap. Germline V gene sequence: CDR1 MGHDK, CDR2 SYGVNS. The CDR3 is made up of 11 amino acids. CDR3 protein: CATQSYNEQFF. The DNA of the CDR3 is TGTGCCACCCAGTCCTACAATGAGCAGTTCTTC.

This chain uses TRBV13 with TRBJ1-2; no clear D. Between the trimmed V and J ends, which lost 1 base and 2 bases, there was a span of 5 bases. CDR3 length: 13 residues. Germline V gene data show CDR1 as PRHDT and CDR2 as FYEKMQ (reference sequence). The DNA of the CDR3 is TGTGCCAGCAGCTTAGCAGACAACTATGGCTACACCTTC. Its translation: CASSLADNYGYTF.